These T cell receptor beta chains were read from a single sample in a study of blood T cell repertoires in COVID-19. Sequencing used immunoSEQ multiplex PCR; TCRdb keeps in-frame clones, though not all of them. The sample includes more than 200,000 clones, more than 75% of them seen just once. The sample taken for sequencing was peripheral blood. These receptors all stem from a man older than 75 with acute or convalescent COVID-19. CDR3s include the opening cysteine and the closing phenylalanine or tryptophan. The order of the fields is V gene, clone size, D gene, J gene, CDR3 DNA, CDR3 protein. D genes are given only for firm matches. Size is stated for part of the rows, as once, few or many counts, or as a class when the clone is expanded.

V: TRBV24-1; size: .; D: .; J: TRBJ2-1; DNA: TGTGCCACCAGTGATTTGGGGCAGGGTTACAATGAGCAGTTCTTC; CDR3: CATSDLGQGYNEQFF
V: TRBV12-3/TRBV12-4; size: .; D: TRBD1; J: TRBJ2-2; DNA: TGTGCCAGCAGGGACAGGAGCGGGGAGCTGTTTTTT; CDR3: CASRDRSGELFF
V: TRBV10-3; size: .; D: TRBD1; J: TRBJ1-4; DNA: TGTGCCATCAGTGAGCCCCACAGGGGAGGTACTAATGAAAAACTGTTTTTT; CDR3: CAISEPHRGGTNEKLFF
V: TRBV7-6; size: .; D: TRBD2; J: TRBJ2-2; DNA: TGTGCCAGCAGCTTAGTGGTCGGGACTAGCGGGAGAAAAAACACCGGGGAGCTGTTTTTT; CDR3: CASSLVVGTSGRKNTGELFF
V: TRBV7-2; size: .; D: TRBD1; J: TRBJ2-5; DNA: TGTGCCAGCAGCCTGACCGGGACAGGGACCGGGTGGGAGACCCAGTACTTC; CDR3: CASSLTGTGTGWETQYF
V: TRBV29-1; size: once; D: TRBD1; J: TRBJ2-3; DNA: TGCAGCGTTGTCCGGACAGGGAGCACAGATACGCAGTATTTT; CDR3: CSVVRTGSTDTQYF
V: TRBV2; size: .; D: TRBD1; J: TRBJ1-2; DNA: TGTGCCAGCAGTGAAGGGGCAGGGGGTCTCTATGGCTACACCTTC; CDR3: CASSEGAGGLYGYTF
V: TRBV9; size: once; D: .; J: TRBJ1-2; DNA: TGTGCCAGCAGCGGGGCCCATGGCTACACCTTC; CDR3: CASSGAHGYTF
V: TRBV10-1; size: .; D: TRBD2; J: TRBJ2-1; DNA: TGCGCCAGCAGTGAAGCGGGACTAGCGGGAGGTTCCTACAATGAGCAGTTCTTC; CDR3: CASSEAGLAGGSYNEQFF
V: TRBV6-5; size: .; D: .; J: TRBJ2-7; DNA: TGTGCCAGCAATTCGTACGAGCAGTACTTC; CDR3: CASNSYEQYF
V: TRBV6-2/TRBV6-3; size: .; D: .; J: TRBJ2-4; DNA: TGTGCCAGCAGCGCCGCCCGGGGAGCCAAAAACATTCAGTACTTC; CDR3: CASSAARGAKNIQYF
V: TRBV10-3; size: .; D: TRBD1; J: TRBJ1-1; DNA: TGTGCCATCACTACAGACAGGGGGCCAGCTGAAGCTTTCTTT; CDR3: CAITTDRGPAEAFF
V: TRBV19; size: few; D: TRBD1; J: TRBJ1-4; DNA: TGTGCCAGTAACCCAAATCGGACAGGGGCTGTTGCAACTAATGAAAAACTGTTTTTT; CDR3: CASNPNRTGAVATNEKLFF
V: TRBV24-1; size: .; D: TRBD2; J: TRBJ2-1; DNA: TGTGCCACCTCGCAGGGGACTAGCGGGAGTAATGAGCAGTTCTTC; CDR3: CATSQGTSGSNEQFF
V: TRBV3-1/TRBV3-2; size: .; D: .; J: TRBJ2-1; DNA: TGTGCCAGCAGCCAAGAACAGTACTCCTACAATGAGCAGTTCTTC; CDR3: CASSQEQYSYNEQFF
V: TRBV6-5; size: .; D: TRBD1; J: TRBJ1-5; DNA: TGTGCCAGTGGGACAGGGCAGGTTCAGCCCCAGCATTTT; CDR3: CASGTGQVQPQHF
V: TRBV27; size: .; D: .; J: TRBJ1-5; DNA: TGTGCCAGCAGTCGGACAGACAATCAGCCCCAGCATTTT; CDR3: CASSRTDNQPQHF
V: TRBV28; size: .; D: .; J: TRBJ1-5; DNA: TGTGCCAGCAGTCCGCGGGACGGAGGAAGTAATAGCAATCAGCCCCAGCATTTT; CDR3: CASSPRDGGSNSNQPQHF
V: TRBV11-2; size: .; D: TRBD2; J: TRBJ2-3; DNA: TGTGCCAGCAGCCAAACCCCCGGGGGGACTAGCACAGATACGCAGTATTTT; CDR3: CASSQTPGGTSTDTQYF
V: TRBV15; size: .; D: TRBD2; J: TRBJ2-3; DNA: TGTGCCACCAGCAGAAAGCGGGAGTTGTCAGATACGCAGTATTTT; CDR3: CATSRKRELSDTQYF
V: TRBV28; size: few; D: .; J: TRBJ1-2; DNA: TGTGCCAGCAGTTTCTCAGGGTATGGCTACACCTTC; CDR3: CASSFSGYGYTF
V: TRBV27; size: .; D: TRBD1; J: TRBJ2-7; DNA: TGTGCCATATCCGGGACAGTCTTC; CDR3: CAISGTVF
V: TRBV24-1; size: .; D: TRBD2; J: TRBJ2-1; DNA: TGTGCCACCAGTGGCACGGGACTAGCGGGAGGAAAAACCAATGAGCAGTTCTTC; CDR3: CATSGTGLAGGKTNEQFF
V: TRBV7-2; size: once; D: TRBD1; J: TRBJ2-2; DNA: TGTGCCAGCAGCCTCGGACAGGGGGGGAACACCGGGGAGCTGTTTTTT; CDR3: CASSLGQGGNTGELFF
V: TRBV6-4; size: .; D: TRBD1; J: TRBJ1-5; DNA: TGTGCCAGCAGTGCGACAGGGGGGGGTGGTCAGCCCCAGCATTTT; CDR3: CASSATGGGGQPQHF
V: TRBV28; size: .; D: .; J: TRBJ1-1; DNA: TGTGCCTCCGAGGGGAACACTGAAGCTTTCTTT; CDR3: CASEGNTEAFF
V: TRBV18; size: few; D: TRBD1; J: TRBJ1-1; DNA: TGTGCCAGCTTAAACTCGGGACAGATGAACACTGAAGCTTTCTTT; CDR3: CASLNSGQMNTEAFF
V: TRBV12-2; size: .; D: .; J: TRBJ2-1; DNA: TGTGCAAGTCGCCAGGGATGGCTAGCGGGAGTCTATGAGCAGTTCTTC; CDR3: CASRQGWLAGVYEQFF
V: TRBV5-4; size: once; D: TRBD2; J: TRBJ2-2; DNA: TGTGCCAGCAGCTGGGTTCGAACTAGCGGGAGGGCCGGGGAGCTGTTTTTT; CDR3: CASSWVRTSGRAGELFF
V: TRBV7-9; size: .; D: .; J: TRBJ1-6; DNA: TGTGCCAGCAGCTCCCCGAGGGGGGGCGGTCGGGATTCACCCCTCCACTTT; CDR3: CASSSPRGGGRDSPLHF
V: TRBV7-8; size: .; D: .; J: TRBJ2-2; DNA: TGTGCCAGCAGCTTAGGGACAGCAACCGGGGAGCTGTTTTTT; CDR3: CASSLGTATGELFF
V: TRBV5-4; size: .; D: .; J: TRBJ2-7; DNA: TGTGCCAGCAGCGACCGAGGTTCCTACGAGCAGTACTTC; CDR3: CASSDRGSYEQYF
V: TRBV30; size: .; D: TRBD1; J: TRBJ1-1; DNA: TGTGCCTGGAGAGTGCCGGGACAGCTGAACACTGAAGCTTTCTTT; CDR3: CAWRVPGQLNTEAFF
V: TRBV5-1; size: few; D: .; J: TRBJ1-2; DNA: TGCGCCAGCAGCATCCAGGGCACTGGTAACTATGGCTACACCTTC; CDR3: CASSIQGTGNYGYTF
V: TRBV25-1; size: .; D: TRBD1; J: TRBJ1-2; DNA: TGTGCCAGCAGCGAGACAGGGCGAGGGTACACCTTC; CDR3: CASSETGRGYTF
V: TRBV29-1; size: once; D: .; J: TRBJ2-1; DNA: TGCAGCGTTCAGGGGTTGGGAGGGCCCATCTACAATGAGCAGTTCTTC; CDR3: CSVQGLGGPIYNEQFF
V: TRBV7-9; size: .; D: .; J: TRBJ1-4; DNA: TGTGCCAGCAGCTCTACTCTAGGACAGAATGAAAAACTGTTTTTT; CDR3: CASSSTLGQNEKLFF
V: TRBV6-1; size: .; D: .; J: TRBJ1-2; DNA: TGTGCCAGCAGTGAAAATCCCGGACTGCTAGATATGGGCTACACCTTC; CDR3: CASSENPGLLDMGYTF
V: TRBV19; size: once; D: TRBD2; J: TRBJ2-1; DNA: TGTGCCAGTACTCTAGCGGGGAACGGCAATGAGCAGTTCTTC; CDR3: CASTLAGNGNEQFF
V: TRBV18; size: .; D: .; J: TRBJ2-3; DNA: TGTGCCGCGACCGGGCCCTCCCACGGAGGTACGCAGTATTTT; CDR3: CAATGPSHGGTQYF
V: TRBV11-2; size: .; D: .; J: TRBJ2-7; DNA: TGTGCCAGCAGCTTAGTCCCCATCTACGAGCAGTACTTC; CDR3: CASSLVPIYEQYF
V: TRBV4-2; size: few; D: TRBD2; J: TRBJ2-5; DNA: TGTGCCAGCAGCCAAGAGTTATTGAGCGGGAGTGGGGAGACCCAGTACTTC; CDR3: CASSQELLSGSGETQYF
V: TRBV6-5; size: .; D: .; J: TRBJ1-3; DNA: TGTGCCAGCAGCGCACACTCTGGAAACACCATATATTTT; CDR3: CASSAHSGNTIYF
V: TRBV20-1; size: .; D: TRBD2; J: TRBJ2-3; DNA: TGCAGTGCTAGTATACGAGCGGGAGGGTCAATGGATACGCAGTATTTT; CDR3: CSASIRAGGSMDTQYF